This T cell receptor beta chain was observed in a study of cytomegalovirus exposure and HLA in healthy donors. Study results and limitations: A list of roughly 160 TCR beta chains associated with cytomegalovirus was given. More clonal expansion characterized HLA-associated TCR beta chains than equally common others in a later analysis. Indistinguishable V segments, including TRBV6-2 and TRBV6-3, were excluded.

Researchers ran the PCR with 60 Vbeta and 13 Jbeta primers. Repertoires were generated with immunoSEQ multiplex PCR, while TCRdb's copy carries only in-frame clones and drops some. The table for this sample gives some 51,000 clones. This CDR3 has 13 amino acids. V lost 7 bases to trimming and J lost 5 bases, with 14 bases between them. The germline V gene encodes CDR1 SNHLY and CDR2 FYNNEI. Concerning this clone itself: Its matching antigen is unknown.

The chain links TRBV2 to TRBJ2-5; tentatively, D is TRBD1 (6 bases). The receptor was isolated from a man in his fifties or sixties in good health and CMV-seropositive. Source material: PBMCs. DNA of the CDR3: TGTGCCAGCAAGGAGCTAAGGGGGGAGACCCAGTACTTC. It specifies CASKELRGETQYF.